This TCR beta chain was profiled in a study of T-cell memory formation after mild COVID-19. About the study: TCR clustering was largely donor specific. General study points: Confirmation of SARS-CoV-2 specificity was lacking for second-wave clones peaking day 37. Clones contracting over day 15 to 85 were CD4/CD8 balanced, with later expanders leaning CD4+. Memory from before infection featured some responding clones, which suggests cross-reactive memory joined.

A few counts support this clonotype. As yet, its antigen is unknown. TCRdb re-called the 5' RACE reads with MiXCR, one entry per CDR3 protein. Of roughly 300,000 distinct CDR3 sequences in the sample, roughly 8.2% were seen once. The TCR was taken from a young man who had mild COVID-19 (a few samples of this study predate the infection). Cell type and time point are not known. The source material was PBMCs or a T cell subset sorted from them (not recorded which).

CDR3 in DNA: TGCAGTGCTAGAGCCGGCGCGGGCAACACTGAAGCTTTCTTT. Translating gives CSARAGAGNTEAFF. The chain links TRBV20-1 to TRBJ1-1; D is ambiguous. Looked up from germline, CDR1 is DFQATT and CDR2 is SNEGSKA (reference sequence). V shed 1 base and J shed 2 bases, with 11 bases lying between them. The CDR3 runs to 14 residues.